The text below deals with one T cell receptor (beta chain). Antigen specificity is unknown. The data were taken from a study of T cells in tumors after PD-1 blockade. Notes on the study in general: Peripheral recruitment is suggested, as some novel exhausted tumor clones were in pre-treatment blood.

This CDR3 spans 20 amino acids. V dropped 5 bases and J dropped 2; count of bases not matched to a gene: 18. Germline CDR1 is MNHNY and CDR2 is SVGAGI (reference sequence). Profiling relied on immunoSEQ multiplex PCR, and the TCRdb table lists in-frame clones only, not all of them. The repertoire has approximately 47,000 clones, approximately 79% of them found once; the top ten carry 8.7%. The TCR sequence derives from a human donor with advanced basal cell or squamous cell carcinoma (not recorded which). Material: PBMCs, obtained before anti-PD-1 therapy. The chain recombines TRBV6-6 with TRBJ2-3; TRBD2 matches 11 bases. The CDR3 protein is CASSQLTGTSGLIPTDTQYF. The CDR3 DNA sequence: TGTGCCAGCAGTCAACTTACCGGGACTAGCGGACTTATTCCCACAGATACGCAGTATTTT.